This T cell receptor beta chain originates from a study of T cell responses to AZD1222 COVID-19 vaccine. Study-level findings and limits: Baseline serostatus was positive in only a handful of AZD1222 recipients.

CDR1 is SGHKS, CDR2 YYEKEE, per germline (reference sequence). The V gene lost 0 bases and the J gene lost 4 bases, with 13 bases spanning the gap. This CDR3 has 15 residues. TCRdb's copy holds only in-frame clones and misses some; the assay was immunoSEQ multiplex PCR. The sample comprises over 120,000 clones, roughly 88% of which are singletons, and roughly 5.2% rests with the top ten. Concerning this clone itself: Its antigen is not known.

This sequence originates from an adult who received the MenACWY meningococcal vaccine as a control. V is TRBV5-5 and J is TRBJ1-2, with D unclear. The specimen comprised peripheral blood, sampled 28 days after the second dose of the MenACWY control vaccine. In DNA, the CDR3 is TGTGCCAGCAGCTTGGTTGGGGAGGGTGCCTATGGCTACACCTTC. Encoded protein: CASSLVGEGAYGYTF.